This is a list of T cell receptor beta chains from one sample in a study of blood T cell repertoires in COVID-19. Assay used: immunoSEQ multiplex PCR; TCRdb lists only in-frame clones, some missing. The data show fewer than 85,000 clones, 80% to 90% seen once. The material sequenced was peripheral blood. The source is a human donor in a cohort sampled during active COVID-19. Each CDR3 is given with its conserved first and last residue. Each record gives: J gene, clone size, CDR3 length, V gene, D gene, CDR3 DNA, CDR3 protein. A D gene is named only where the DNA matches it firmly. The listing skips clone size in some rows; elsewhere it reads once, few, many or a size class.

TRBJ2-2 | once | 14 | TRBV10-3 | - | TGTGCCATTTCTCAGGGGGGATTAAGAGGGGAGCTGTTTTTT | CAISQGGLRGELFF
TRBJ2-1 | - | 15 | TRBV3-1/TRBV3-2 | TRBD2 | TGTGCCAGCAGCCCTTCGGGGGGGGCGCACAATGAGCAGTTCTTC | CASSPSGGAHNEQFF
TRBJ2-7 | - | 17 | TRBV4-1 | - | TGCGCCAGCAGCCAAGAGGGTTCCCAGCGAGGGACCTACGAGCAGTACTTC | CASSQEGSQRGTYEQYF
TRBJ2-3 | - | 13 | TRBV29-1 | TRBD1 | TGCAGCGTTGACGGACAGGGGGCAGATACGCAGTATTTT | CSVDGQGADTQYF
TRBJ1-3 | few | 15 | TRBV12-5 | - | TGTGCTAGTGGTTTCATGGGGAGCTCTGGAAACACCATATATTTT | CASGFMGSSGNTIYF
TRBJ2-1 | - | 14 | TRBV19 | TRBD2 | TGTGCCAGTAGTAGGGGGGGGTCCCTTAATGAGCAGTTCTTC | CASSRGGSLNEQFF
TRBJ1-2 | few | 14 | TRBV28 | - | TGTGCCAGCAGGATAACACAGGGATGGTATGGCTACACCTTC | CASRITQGWYGYTF
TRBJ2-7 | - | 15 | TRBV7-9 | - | TGTGCCAGCAGCTTAGTCGGGGAAAGCTCCTACGAGCAGTACTTC | CASSLVGESSYEQYF
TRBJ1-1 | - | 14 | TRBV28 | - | TGTGCCAGCAGCACTACAGGTTTGTACACTGAAGCTTTCTTT | CASSTTGLYTEAFF
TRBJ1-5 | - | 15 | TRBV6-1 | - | TGTGCCAGCAGTGAAGCCCTGGCCGGGGTGAAGCCCCAGCATTTT | CASSEALAGVKPQHF
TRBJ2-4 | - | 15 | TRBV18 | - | TGTGCCAGCTCGCTCACGGCCTCTAGCGATAACATTCAGTACTTC | CASSLTASSDNIQYF
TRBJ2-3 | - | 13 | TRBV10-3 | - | TGTGCCATCAGTGACAGGATCACAGATACGCAGTATTTT | CAISDRITDTQYF
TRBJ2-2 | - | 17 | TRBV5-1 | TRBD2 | TGCGCCAGCAGCCTAGGACTAGCGGGAGGGTCCGCCGGGGAGCTGTTTTTT | CASSLGLAGGSAGELFF
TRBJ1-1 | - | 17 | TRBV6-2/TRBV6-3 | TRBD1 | TGTGCCAGCAGTCAACACCGGGACAGGTACTGGGACACTGAAGCTTTCTTT | CASSQHRDRYWDTEAFF
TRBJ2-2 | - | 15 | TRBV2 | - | TGTGCCAGCACTTTCGACTCGAAGAACACCGGGGAGCTGTTTTTT | CASTFDSKNTGELFF
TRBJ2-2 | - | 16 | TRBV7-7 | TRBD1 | TGTGCCAGCAGCCCAGCCCGGGACAGGGGAACCGGGGAGCTGTTTTTT | CASSPARDRGTGELFF
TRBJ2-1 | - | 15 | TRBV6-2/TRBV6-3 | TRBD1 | TGTGCCAGCAGTTGGACAGGGCGGCCCTACAATGAGCAGTTCTTC | CASSWTGRPYNEQFF
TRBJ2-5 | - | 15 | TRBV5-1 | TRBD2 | TGCGCCAGCAGCTCGGGCGGGGGATTGGGAGAGACCCAGTACTTC | CASSSGGGLGETQYF
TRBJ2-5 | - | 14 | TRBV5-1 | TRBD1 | TGCGCCAGCACCATAACAGGGGGCCAAGAGACCCAGTACTTC | CASTITGGQETQYF
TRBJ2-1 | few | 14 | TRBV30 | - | TGTGCCTGGAGGAAGGACCCAGGGGCCAATGAGCAGTTCTTC | CAWRKDPGANEQFF
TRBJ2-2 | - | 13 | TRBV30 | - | TGTGCCTGGAGGGCGTCGGGCACCGGGGAGCTGTTTTTT | CAWRASGTGELFF
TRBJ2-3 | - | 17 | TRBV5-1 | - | TGCGCCAGCAGCCCCAGATCGGGTGGAGGCGAAACAGATACGCAGTATTTT | CASSPRSGGGETDTQYF
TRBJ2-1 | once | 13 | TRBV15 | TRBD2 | TGTGCCACCAGCAGAGATTCCGGGAGGGAGCAGTTCTTC | CATSRDSGREQFF
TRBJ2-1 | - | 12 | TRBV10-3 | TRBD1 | TGTGCCACCGGGACAGGGTACAATGAGCAGTTCTTC | CATGTGYNEQFF
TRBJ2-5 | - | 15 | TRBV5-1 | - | TGCGCCAGCAGCTTGGAGGCAGGGTCGCAAGAGACCCAGTACTTC | CASSLEAGSQETQYF
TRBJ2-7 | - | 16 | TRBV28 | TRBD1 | TGTGCCAGCAGTGCGTACGACGGGACAGGTGGCTACGAGCAGTACTTC | CASSAYDGTGGYEQYF
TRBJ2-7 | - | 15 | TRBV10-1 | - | TGCGCCAGCAGTGATCTGGCCCAACAGGGATACGAGCAGTACTTC | CASSDLAQQGYEQYF
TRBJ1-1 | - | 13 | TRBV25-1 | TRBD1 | TGTGCCAGCAGGCGACAGGGTATGTCTGAAGCTTTCTTT | CASRRQGMSEAFF
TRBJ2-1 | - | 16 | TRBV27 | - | TGTGCCAGCAGTCCTCCCCAGGGGCCCTTCTACAATGAGCAGTTCTTC | CASSPPQGPFYNEQFF
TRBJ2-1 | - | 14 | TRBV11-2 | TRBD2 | TGTGCCAGCAGCTTAATTAAGCGGGAGGCCAACCGGTTCTTC | CASSLIKREANRFF
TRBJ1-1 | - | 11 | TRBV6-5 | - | TGTGCCAGCACATTTAACACTGAAGCTTTCTTT | CASTFNTEAFF
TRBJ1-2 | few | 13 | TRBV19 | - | TGTGCCAGTAAGGATAGGGGCTCCTATGGCTACACCTTC | CASKDRGSYGYTF
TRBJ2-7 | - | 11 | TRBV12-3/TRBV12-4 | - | TGTGCCAGCAGCTCGAGCGGCGAGCAGTACTTC | CASSSSGEQYF
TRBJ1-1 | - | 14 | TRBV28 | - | TGTGCCAGCAGTCCTACCTTCGTAGGGGCTGAAGCTTTCTTT | CASSPTFVGAEAFF
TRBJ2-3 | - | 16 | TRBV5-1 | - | TGCGCCAGCAGCCTAGGCCCAGGGGTAGCCACAGATACGCAGTATTTT | CASSLGPGVATDTQYF
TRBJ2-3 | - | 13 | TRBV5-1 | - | TGCGCCAGCGCAGAACCTAGCACAGATACGCAGTATTTT | CASAEPSTDTQYF
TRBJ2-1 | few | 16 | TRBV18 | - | TGTGCCAGCTCACCTCCTCTAGGGGTAGAATTAGGTGAGCAGTTCTTC | CASSPPLGVELGEQFF
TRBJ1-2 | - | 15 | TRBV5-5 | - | TGTGCCAGCAGCTTCGGTATGATCAAAAACTATGGCTACACCTTC | CASSFGMIKNYGYTF
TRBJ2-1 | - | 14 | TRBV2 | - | TGTGCCAGCAGTGAACCCAAGGGGCGAAATGAGCAGTTCTTC | CASSEPKGRNEQFF
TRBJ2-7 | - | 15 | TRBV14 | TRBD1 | TGTGCCAGCAGCCCAAAACAGGGGGTACCCTACGAGCAGTACTTC | CASSPKQGVPYEQYF
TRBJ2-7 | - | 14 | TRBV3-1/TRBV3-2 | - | TGTGCCAGCAGCCAAGATTATGAAGAGCGCGCGCAGTACTTC | CASSQDYEERAQYF
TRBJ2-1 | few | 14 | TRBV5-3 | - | TGTGCCAGCCCGCCTACAGGGATTCGCGCTGAGCAGTTCTTC | CASPPTGIRAEQFF